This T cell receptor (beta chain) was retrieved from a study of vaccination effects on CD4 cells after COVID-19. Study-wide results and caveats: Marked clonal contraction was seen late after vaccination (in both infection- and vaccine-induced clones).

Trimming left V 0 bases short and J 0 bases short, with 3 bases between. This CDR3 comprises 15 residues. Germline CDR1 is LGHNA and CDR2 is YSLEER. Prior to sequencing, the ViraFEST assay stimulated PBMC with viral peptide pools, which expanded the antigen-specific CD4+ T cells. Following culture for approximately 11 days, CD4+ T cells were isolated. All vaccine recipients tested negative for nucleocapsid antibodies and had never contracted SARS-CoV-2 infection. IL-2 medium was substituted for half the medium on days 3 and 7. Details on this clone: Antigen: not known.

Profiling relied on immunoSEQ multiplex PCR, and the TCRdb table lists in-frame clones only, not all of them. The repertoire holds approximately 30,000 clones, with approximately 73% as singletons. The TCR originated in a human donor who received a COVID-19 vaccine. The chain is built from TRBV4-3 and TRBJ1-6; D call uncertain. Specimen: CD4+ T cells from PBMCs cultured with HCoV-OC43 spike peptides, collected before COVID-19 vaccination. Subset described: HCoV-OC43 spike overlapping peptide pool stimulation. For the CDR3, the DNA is TGCGCCAGCAGCCAAGACAGCTCCTATAATTCACCCCTCCACTTT. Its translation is CASSQDSSYNSPLHF.